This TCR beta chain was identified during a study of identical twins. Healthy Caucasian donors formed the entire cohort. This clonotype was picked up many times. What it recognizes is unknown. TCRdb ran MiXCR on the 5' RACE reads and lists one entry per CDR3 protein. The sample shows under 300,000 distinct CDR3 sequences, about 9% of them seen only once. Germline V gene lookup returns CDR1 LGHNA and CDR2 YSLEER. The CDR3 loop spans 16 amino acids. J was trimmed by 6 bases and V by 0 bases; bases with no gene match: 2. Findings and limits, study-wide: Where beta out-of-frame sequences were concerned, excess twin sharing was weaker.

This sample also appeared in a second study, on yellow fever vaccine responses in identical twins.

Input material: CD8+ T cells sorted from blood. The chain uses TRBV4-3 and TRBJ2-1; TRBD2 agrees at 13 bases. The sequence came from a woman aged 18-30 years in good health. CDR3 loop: CASSQDRLAGGNEQFF. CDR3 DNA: TGCGCCAGCAGCCAAGATCGACTAGCGGGGGGCAATGAGCAGTTCTTC.